This T cell receptor (beta chain) was profiled in a study of cytomegalovirus exposure and HLA in healthy donors. CDR1 is LNHNV and CDR2 is YYDKDF in the germline V gene (reference sequence). V gave up 6 bases and J gave up 8 bases, with 19 bases separating them. This CDR3 region has 14 residues. General study findings and limits: The likely explanation for a cluster of highly shared sequence variants was sequencing artifact. Later examination showed HLA-associated TCR beta chains had greater clonal expansion than equally common others. Later analysis associated a missense DCLRE1C variant with TCR beta V- and J-gene trimming.

With respect to this clone: Its antigen is unidentified.

The PCR was carried out with 60 Vbeta primers and 13 Jbeta primers. Some clones are missing from TCRdb's copy, which holds only in-frame ones; the method was immunoSEQ multiplex PCR. The table lists roughly 100,000 clones, roughly three quarters of them singletons, with 8% to 10% in the top ten. V is TRBV15 and J is TRBJ1-2; a weak D match, TRBD1 (6 bases). This sequence was found in a male donor in good health and CMV-seropositive. The specimen sequenced was PBMCs. The CDR3: CATSPPQGTGGYTF. CDR3 sequence (DNA): TGTGCCACCAGTCCCCCACAGGGAACGGGCGGCTACACCTTC.